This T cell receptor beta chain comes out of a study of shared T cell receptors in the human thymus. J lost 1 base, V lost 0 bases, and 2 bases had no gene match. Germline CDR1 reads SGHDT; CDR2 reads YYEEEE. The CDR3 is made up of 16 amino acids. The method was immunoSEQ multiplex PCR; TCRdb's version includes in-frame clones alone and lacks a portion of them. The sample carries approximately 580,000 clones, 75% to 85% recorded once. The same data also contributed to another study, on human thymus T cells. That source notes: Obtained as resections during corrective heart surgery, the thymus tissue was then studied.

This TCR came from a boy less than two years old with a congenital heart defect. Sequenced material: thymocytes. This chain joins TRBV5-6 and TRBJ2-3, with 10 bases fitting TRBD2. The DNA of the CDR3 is TGTGCCAGCAGCTTGGCAGCGGGAGGGGGCACAGATACGCAGTATTTT. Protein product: CASSLAAGGGTDTQYF.